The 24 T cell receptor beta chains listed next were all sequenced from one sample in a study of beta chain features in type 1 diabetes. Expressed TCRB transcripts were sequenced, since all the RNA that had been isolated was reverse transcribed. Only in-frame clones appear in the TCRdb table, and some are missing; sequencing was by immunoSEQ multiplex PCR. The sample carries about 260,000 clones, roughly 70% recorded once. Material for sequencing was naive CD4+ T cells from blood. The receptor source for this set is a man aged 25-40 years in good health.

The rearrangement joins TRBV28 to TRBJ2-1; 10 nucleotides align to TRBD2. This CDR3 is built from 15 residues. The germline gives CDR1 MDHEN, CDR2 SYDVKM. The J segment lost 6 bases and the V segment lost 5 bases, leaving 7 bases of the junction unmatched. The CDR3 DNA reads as TGTGCCAGCAGTCACGCTAGCGGGAGATCCAATGAGCAGTTCTTC. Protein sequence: CASSHASGRSNEQFF.

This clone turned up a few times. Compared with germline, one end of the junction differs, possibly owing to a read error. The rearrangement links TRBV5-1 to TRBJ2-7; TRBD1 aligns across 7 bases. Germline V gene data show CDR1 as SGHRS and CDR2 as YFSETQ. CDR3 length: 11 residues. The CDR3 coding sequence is TGCGCCAGCACGGACAGGCCCTCCAGGGTCTTC. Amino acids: CASTDRPSRVF.

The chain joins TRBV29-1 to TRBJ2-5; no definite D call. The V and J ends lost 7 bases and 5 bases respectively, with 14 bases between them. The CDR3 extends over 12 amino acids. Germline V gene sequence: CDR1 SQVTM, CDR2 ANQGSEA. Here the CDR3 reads CSAATVAETQYF. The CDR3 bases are TGCAGCGCCGCTACTGTGGCGGAGACCCAGTACTTC.

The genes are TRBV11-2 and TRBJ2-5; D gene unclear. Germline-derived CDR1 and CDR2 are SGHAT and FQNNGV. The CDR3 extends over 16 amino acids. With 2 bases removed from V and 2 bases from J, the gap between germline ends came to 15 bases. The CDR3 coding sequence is TGTGCCAGCAGCTTATTCCCCAAGCGCGGTCAAGAGACCCAGTACTTC. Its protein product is CASSLFPKRGQETQYF.

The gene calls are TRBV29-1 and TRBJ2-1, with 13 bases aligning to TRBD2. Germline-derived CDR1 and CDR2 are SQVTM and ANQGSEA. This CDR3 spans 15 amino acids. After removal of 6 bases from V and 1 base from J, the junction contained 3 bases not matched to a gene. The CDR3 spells CSVGLAGRSYNEQFF. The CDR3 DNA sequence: TGCAGCGTGGGACTAGCGGGAAGATCCTACAATGAGCAGTTCTTC.

The CDR3 DNA is TGTGCCAGCAGCTTAGGAGGTAGAGACTTCTACACCTTC. Its protein is CASSLGGRDFYTF. This chain connects TRBV11-2 to TRBJ1-2; no clear D gene. CDR3 length: 13 amino acids. Trimming took 1 base from V and 10 from J, leaving 13 bases between them. Looked up from germline, CDR1 is SGHAT and CDR2 is FQNNGV.

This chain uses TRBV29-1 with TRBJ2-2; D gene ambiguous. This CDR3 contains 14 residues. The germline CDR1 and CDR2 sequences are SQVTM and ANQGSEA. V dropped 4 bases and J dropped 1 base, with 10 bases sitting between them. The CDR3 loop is CSVVKTENTGELFF. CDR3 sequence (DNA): TGCAGCGTTGTAAAGACTGAGAACACCGGGGAGCTGTTTTTT.

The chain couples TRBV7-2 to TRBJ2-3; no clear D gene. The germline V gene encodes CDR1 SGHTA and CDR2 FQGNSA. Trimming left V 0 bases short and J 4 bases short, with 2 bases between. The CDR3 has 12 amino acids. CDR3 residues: CASSLAADTQYF. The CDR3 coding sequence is TGTGCCAGCAGCTTAGCTGCAGATACGCAGTATTTT.

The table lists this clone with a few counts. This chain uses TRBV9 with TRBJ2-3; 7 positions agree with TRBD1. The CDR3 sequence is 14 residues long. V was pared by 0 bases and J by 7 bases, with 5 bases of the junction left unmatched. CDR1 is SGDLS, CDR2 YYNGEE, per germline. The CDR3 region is CASSVEGQTNTQYF. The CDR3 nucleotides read TGTGCCAGCAGCGTAGAGGGACAGACCAATACGCAGTATTTT. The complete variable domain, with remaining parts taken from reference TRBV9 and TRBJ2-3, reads DSGVTQTPKHLITATGQRVTLRCSPRSGDLSVYWYQQSLDQGLQFLIQYYNGEERAKGNILERFSAQQFPDLHSELNLSSLELGDSALYFCASSVEGQTNTQYFGPGTRLTVL.

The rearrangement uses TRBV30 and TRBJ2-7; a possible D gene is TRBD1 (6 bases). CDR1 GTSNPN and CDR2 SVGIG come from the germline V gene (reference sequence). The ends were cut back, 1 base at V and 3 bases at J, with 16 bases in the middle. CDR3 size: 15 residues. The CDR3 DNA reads TGTGCCTGGAGTGGCCACAGGGCCCCCTACTACGAGCAGTACTTC. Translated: CAWSGHRAPYYEQYF.

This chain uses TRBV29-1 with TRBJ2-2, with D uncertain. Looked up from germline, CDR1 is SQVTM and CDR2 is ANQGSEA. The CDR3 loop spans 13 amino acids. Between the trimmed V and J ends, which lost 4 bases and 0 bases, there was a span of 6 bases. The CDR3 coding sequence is TGCAGCGTTGTTGCAGCGAACACCGGGGAGCTGTTTTTT. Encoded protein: CSVVAANTGELFF.

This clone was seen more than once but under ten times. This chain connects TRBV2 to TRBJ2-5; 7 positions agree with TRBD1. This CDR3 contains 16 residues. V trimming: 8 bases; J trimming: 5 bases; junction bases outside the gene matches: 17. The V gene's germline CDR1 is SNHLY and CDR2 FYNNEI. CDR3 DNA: TGTGCCAGCGCCGCCTTGTACAGGGGCGCTTCGGAGACCCAGTACTTC. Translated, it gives CASAALYRGASETQYF. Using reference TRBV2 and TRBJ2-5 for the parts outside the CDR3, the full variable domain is EPEVTQTPSHQVTQMGQEVILRCVPISNHLYFYWYRQILGQKVEFLVSFYNNEISEKSEIFDDQFSVERPDGSNFTLKIRSTKLEDSAMYFCASAALYRGASETQYFGPGTRLLVL.

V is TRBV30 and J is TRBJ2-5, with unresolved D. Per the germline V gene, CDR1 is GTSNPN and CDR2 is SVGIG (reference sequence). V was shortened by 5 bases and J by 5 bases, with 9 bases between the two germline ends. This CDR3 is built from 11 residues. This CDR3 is CAWGPAETQYF. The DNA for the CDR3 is TGTGCCTGGGGACCTGCGGAGACCCAGTACTTC.

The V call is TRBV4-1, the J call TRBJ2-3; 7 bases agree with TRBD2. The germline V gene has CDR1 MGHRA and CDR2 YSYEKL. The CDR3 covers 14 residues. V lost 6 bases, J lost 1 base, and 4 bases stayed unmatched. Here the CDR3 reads CASRGDYGTDTQYF. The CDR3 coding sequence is TGCGCCAGCAGGGGGGACTACGGCACAGATACGCAGTATTTT.

CDR3 region: CASSLRLAGDSETQYF. The CDR3 DNA is TGCGCCAGCAGCCTTCGACTAGCGGGGGACTCGGAGACCCAGTACTTC. This sequence joins TRBV4-1 and TRBJ2-5, with 12 bases lining up with TRBD2. The germline V gene encodes CDR1 MGHRA and CDR2 YSYEKL. V dropped 4 bases and J dropped 5; count of bases not matched to a gene: 8. CDR3 size: 16 residues.

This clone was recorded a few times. The CDR3 DNA is TGTGCCAGCAGATCGGGGACACTCACAGATACGCAGTATTTT. Translated, it gives CASRSGTLTDTQYF. V gene TRBV6-6 combines with J gene TRBJ2-3, with D perhaps TRBD1 (6 bases). The germline CDR1 and CDR2 sequences are MNHNY and SVGAGI (reference sequence). The V end was cut by 6 bases, the J end by 2 bases, with 12 bases between. The CDR3 consists of 14 residues.

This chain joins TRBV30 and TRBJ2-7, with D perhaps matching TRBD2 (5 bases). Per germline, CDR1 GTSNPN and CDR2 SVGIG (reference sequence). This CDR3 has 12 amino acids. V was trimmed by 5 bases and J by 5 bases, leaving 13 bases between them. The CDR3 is CAWGRVFHEQYF. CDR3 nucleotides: TGTGCCTGGGGGCGGGTGTTCCACGAGCAGTACTTC.

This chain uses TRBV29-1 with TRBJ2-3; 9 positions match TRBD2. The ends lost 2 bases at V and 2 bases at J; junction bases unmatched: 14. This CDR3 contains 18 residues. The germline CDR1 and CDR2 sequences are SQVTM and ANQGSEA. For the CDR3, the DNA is TGCAGCGTTGAAAGGAATAGCGGGAGTGCGATTATCACAGATACGCAGTATTTT. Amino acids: CSVERNSGSAIITDTQYF.

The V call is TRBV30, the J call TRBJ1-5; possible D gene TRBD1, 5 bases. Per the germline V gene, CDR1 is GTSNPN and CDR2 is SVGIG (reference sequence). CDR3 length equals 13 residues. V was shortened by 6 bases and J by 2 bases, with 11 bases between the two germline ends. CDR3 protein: CACGGGGNQPQHF. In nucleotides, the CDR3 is TGTGCCTGCGGCGGGGGGGGCAATCAGCCCCAGCATTTT.

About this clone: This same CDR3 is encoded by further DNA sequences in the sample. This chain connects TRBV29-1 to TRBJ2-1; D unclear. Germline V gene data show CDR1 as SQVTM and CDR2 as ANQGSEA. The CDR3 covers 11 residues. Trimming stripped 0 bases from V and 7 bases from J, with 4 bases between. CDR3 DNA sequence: TGCAGCGTTGAAGAAAGGAATGAGCAGTTCTTC. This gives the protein CSVEERNEQFF.

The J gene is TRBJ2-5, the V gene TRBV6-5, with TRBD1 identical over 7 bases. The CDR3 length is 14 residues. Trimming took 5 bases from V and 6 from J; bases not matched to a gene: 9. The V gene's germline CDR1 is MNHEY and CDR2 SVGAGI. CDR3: CASSIGQVPKTQYF. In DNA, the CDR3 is TGTGCCAGCAGTATCGGACAGGTCCCCAAGACCCAGTACTTC.

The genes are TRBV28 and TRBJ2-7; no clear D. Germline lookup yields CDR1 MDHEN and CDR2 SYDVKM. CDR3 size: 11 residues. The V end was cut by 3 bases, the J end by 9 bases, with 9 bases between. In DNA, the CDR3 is TGTGCCAGCAGTTTCATGGGTACGCAGTACTTC. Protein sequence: CASSFMGTQYF.

CDR3 sequence reads: CASRPGLRYEQYF. In nucleotides, the CDR3 is TGTGCCTCTCGGCCGGGTTTACGGTACGAGCAGTACTTC. The V and J genes are TRBV10-3 and TRBJ2-7; D gene unclear. Germline loops: CDR1 ENHRY, CDR2 SYGVKD. This CDR3 spans 13 amino acids. With 11 bases removed from V and 4 bases from J, the gap between germline ends came to 18 bases.

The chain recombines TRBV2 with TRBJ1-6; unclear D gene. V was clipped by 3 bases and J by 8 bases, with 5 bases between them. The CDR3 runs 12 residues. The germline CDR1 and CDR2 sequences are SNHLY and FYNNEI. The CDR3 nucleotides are TGTGCCAGCAGTGAGGGGTATTCACCCCTCCACTTT. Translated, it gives CASSEGYSPLHF. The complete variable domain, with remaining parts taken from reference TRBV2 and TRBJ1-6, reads EPEVTQTPSHQVTQMGQEVILRCVPISNHLYFYWYRQILGQKVEFLVSFYNNEISEKSEIFDDQFSVERPDGSNFTLKIRSTKLEDSAMYFCASSEGYSPLHFGNGTRLTVT.